This T cell receptor (beta chain) was sequenced in a study of OX40 agonist ivuxolimab in advanced cancers. Study-wide background: An anti-OX40 (CD134) antibody with agonistic activity, ivuxolimab, was administered to patients. Points from the study as a whole: Average numbers of expanded clones were greater in CD8+ T cells than in CD4+.

This CDR3 region has 14 residues. V lost 6 bases and J lost 2; bases outside the gene matches: 7. Germline values: CDR1 SNHLY, CDR2 FYNNEI. The data were produced by immunoSEQ multiplex PCR, yet TCRdb's version contains in-frame clones alone and is incomplete. Here the sample spans more than 60,000 clones, 85% being singletons. A note on this clone: Its antigen is still unknown.

The chain links TRBV2 to TRBJ2-7; 7 nucleotides match TRBD2. Specimen: CD4+ or CD8+ T cells sorted from blood, collected in a trial of the OX40 agonist ivuxolimab. This receptor was obtained from an adult with an advanced solid tumor such as melanoma, head and neck, liver or kidney cancer. The CDR3 nucleotides are TGTGCCAGCAGCTCGGGTGGGGGGGCCTACGAGCAGTACTTC. Protein: CASSSGGGAYEQYF.